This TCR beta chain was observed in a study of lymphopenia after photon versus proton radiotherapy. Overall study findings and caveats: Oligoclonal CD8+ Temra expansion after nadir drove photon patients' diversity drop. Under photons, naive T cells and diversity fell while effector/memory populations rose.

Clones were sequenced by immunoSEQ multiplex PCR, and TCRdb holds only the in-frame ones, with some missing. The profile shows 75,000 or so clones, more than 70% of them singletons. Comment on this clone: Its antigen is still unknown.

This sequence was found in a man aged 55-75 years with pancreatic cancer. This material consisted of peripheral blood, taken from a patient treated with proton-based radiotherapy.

The CDR3 DNA follows: TGTGCCAGCAGCCTAAAAAACAGGGGGTCAACTAATGAAAAACTGTTTTTT. Encoded protein: CASSLKNRGSTNEKLFF. The J gene is TRBJ1-4, the V gene TRBV7-6; 8 positions agree with TRBD1. V was clipped by 5 bases and J by 0 bases; unmatched bases: 8. Germline CDR1 reads SGHVS; CDR2 reads FNYEAQ. CDR3 size: 17 residues.